This T cell receptor beta chain was captured by sequencing in a study of blood T cell repertoires in COVID-19. Study in general: Acute and convalescent COVID-19 specimens originated in the United States, Italy and Spain. PBMCs, B-cell-depleted T cells, or T cells provided the cDNA or gDNA that made up the material.

The ends were cut back, 6 bases at V and 3 bases at J, with 9 bases in the middle. The CDR3 loop spans 13 amino acids. Germline loops: CDR1 LNHDA, CDR2 SQIVND (reference sequence). Authors' processing steps: From reference gene primer amplification, estimates of nucleated cell counts were derived. Profiled with immunoSEQ multiplex PCR; TCRdb holds only in-frame clones, not every one. That table furnishes V, J and clone size, whereas the DNA furnished D and trimming. Of approximately 85,000 clones detected, 80% to 90% appear once; the ten largest clones hold more than 10%. The sequenced material came from peripheral blood. V usage is TRBV19 and J usage is TRBJ1-5; D perhaps matches TRBD1 (5 bases). The TCR sequence derives from a human donor in a cohort sampled during active COVID-19. CDR3 sequence: CASSPGDNQPQHF. The CDR3, as DNA: TGTGCCAGTAGCCCGGGGGACAATCAGCCCCAGCATTTT.